This TCR beta chain was retrieved from a study of a mutant IDH1 vaccine in newly diagnosed glioma. The time point here: week 5, during vaccination. The content of each vaccine dose was 300 ug of mutant IDH1 20-mer peptide, and topical imiquimod accompanied it. Clones were read by immunoSEQ multiplex PCR, and TCRdb kept only the in-frame ones, dropping some. This sample has roughly 11,000 clones, with about nine tenths found just once. CDR1 LGHNA and CDR2 YNFKEQ come from the germline V gene. CDR3 length: 18 amino acids. J was trimmed by 3 bases and V by 4 bases; bases with no gene match: 8. As concerns this clone: Antigen unknown.

This sample comprised PBMCs, obtained from a glioma patient whose treatment included an IDH1 peptide vaccine. The rearrangement links TRBV4-2 to TRBJ2-3; 15 bases map to TRBD2. This clonotype originated in a woman aged 40 to 50 with glioma. Some clones in this sample may be carry-over from other donors' samples. The CDR3 nucleotides read TGTGCCAGCAGCCCGGGACTAGCGGGAGGCGAGAGGACAGATACGCAGTATTTT. Translated, it gives CASSPGLAGGERTDTQYF.